The entry that follows covers one T cell receptor beta chain sequence. Terminally differentiated effector memory CD45RA+ cells were excluded by CCR7 positive selection of CD45RO-negative cells. This entry is derived from a study of shared clonotypes between healthy human individuals. V lost 5 bases to trimming and J lost 1 base, with 17 bases between them. This CDR3 has 16 residues. CDR1 and CDR2 (germline): SEHNR, FQNEAQ (reference sequence). Measured with immunoSEQ multiplex PCR; TCRdb has only the in-frame clones, and not every one. Of some 2 million clones in the sample, about 95% were seen once. Sequenced input: naive CD8+ T cells sorted from blood. This clonotype was obtained from a man younger than 35 in good health. The chain links TRBV7-9 to TRBJ2-5, with a tentative D call TRBD1 (6 bases). DNA for the CDR3: TGTGCCAGCAGCACTTACAGGACAGAATCCCAAGAGACCCAGTACTTC. It translates to CASSTYRTESQETQYF.